Ten or more counts support the clone carrying this T cell receptor beta chain. This sample's time point: newly diagnosed GD, antithyroid drugs for less than 3 months. Extracted PBMC RNA gave rise to the TCR library. The entry originates in a study of regulatory T cells in long-lasting Graves disease. Deletions cut 1 base from V and 0 bases from J, with 12 bases between. CDR3 length equals 16 residues. The V gene's germline CDR1 is LNHDA and CDR2 SQIVND (reference sequence). With iRepertoire HTBI primers and Arm-PCR of CDR3 regions, TCR beta libraries were built. MiXCR was run by TCRdb on the multiplex PCR reads, yielding one entry per CDR3 protein. The data contain roughly 420,000 distinct CDR3 sequences, 15% to 17% of them singletons.

This chain joins TRBV19 and TRBJ1-2; tentative D call: TRBD1 (6 bases). The sample consisted of peripheral blood mononuclear cells (PBMCs), taken at new diagnosis, from a patient treated with antithyroid drugs. This TCR derives from a female donor with Graves disease. The CDR3 DNA is TGTGCCAGTAGTATAGCCGGGACAACTCCTAACTATGGCTACACCTTC. Its translation: CASSIAGTTPNYGYTF.